The sequence of this T cell receptor beta chain was determined in a study of shared clonotypes between healthy human individuals. CDR3 length: 13 residues. The J segment lost 5 bases and the V segment lost 5 bases, leaving 5 bases of the junction unmatched. CDR1 and CDR2 from the germline V gene are GTSNPN and SVGIG (reference sequence). This clone was counted a single time. Its antigen is unknown. Profiling relied on immunoSEQ multiplex PCR, and the TCRdb table lists in-frame clones only, not all of them. The sample contains more than 2,000,000 clones, more than 85% of which appear only once. Study results and limitations: Non-shared clonotypes had lower generation probabilities than clonotypes shared by all four sorted-subset donors.

The receptor comes from a man younger than 30 in good health. Some clones in this sample may be carry-over from other donors' samples. This sequence joins TRBV30 and TRBJ1-4, with TRBD1 matching over 7 bases. Sequencing was done on a sample of naive CD4+ T cells from PBMCs. Documented subset: CD45RA+ positively selected. CDR3 sequence: CAWGKQGNEKLFF. The CDR3 DNA sequence: TGTGCCTGGGGGAAACAGGGGAATGAAAAACTGTTTTTT.